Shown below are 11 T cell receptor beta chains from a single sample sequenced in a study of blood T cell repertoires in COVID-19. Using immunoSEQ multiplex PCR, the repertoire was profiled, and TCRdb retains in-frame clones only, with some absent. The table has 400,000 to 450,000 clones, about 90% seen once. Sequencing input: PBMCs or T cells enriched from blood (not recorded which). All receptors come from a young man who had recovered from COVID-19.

The CDR3 region is CASIGDRGTSSPLHF. The CDR3 region has the DNA TGTGCCAGCATCGGTGACAGGGGAACTTCGTCACCCCTCCACTTT. The rearrangement uses TRBV2 and TRBJ1-6; 8 bases line up with TRBD1. The CDR3 contains 15 residues. Looked up from germline, CDR1 is SNHLY and CDR2 is FYNNEI. The V and J ends lost 7 bases and 10 bases, in that order; junction bases with no gene match: 12.

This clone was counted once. The CDR3 loop is CASSIGTGTTGNTIYF. CDR3 sequence (DNA): TGTGCCAGTAGTATTGGGACAGGTACAACTGGAAACACCATATATTTT. This rearrangement joins TRBV19 to TRBJ1-3; 8 bases align to TRBD1. With V trimmed by 3 bases and J by 2 bases, 6 bases remained unmatched. CDR3 size: 16 residues. Germline V gives CDR1 LNHDA, CDR2 SQIVND (reference sequence). The full variable domain, with the rest looked up from reference TRBV19 and TRBJ1-3, is DGGITQSPKYLFRKEGQNVTLSCEQNLNHDAMYWYRQDPGQGLRLIYYSQIVNDFQKGDIAEGYSVSREKKESFPLTVTSAQKNPTAFYLCASSIGTGTTGNTIYFGEGSWLTVV.

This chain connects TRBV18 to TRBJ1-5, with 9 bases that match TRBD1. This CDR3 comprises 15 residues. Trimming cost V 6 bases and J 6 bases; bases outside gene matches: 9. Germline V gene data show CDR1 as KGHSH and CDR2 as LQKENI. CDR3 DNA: TGTGCCAGCTCCACGGGACAGGGTATGAGTCAGCCCCAGCATTTT. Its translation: CASSTGQGMSQPQHF.

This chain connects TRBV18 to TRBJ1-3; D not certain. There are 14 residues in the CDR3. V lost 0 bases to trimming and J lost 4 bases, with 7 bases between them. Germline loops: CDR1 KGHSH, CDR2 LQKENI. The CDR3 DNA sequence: TGTGCCAGCTCACCACCGCCAGGAGGAAACACCATATATTTT. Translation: CASSPPPGGNTIYF.

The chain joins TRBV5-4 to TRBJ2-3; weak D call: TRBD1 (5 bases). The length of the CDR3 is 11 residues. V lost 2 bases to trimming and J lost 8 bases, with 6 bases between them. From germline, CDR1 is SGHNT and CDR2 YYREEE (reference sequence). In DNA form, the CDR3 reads TGTGCCAGCAGCTTCCAGGGTACGCAGTATTTT. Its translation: CASSFQGTQYF.

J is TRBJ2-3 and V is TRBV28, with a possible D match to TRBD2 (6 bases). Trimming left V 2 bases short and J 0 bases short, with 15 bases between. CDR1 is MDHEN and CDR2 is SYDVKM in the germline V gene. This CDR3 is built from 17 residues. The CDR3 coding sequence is TGTGCCAGCAGTTTACCCCCGGACGGGACTAGCACAGATACGCAGTATTTT. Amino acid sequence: CASSLPPDGTSTDTQYF.

CDR3 in amino acids: CAWSGDHRDRRDTSSGNTIYF. DNA for the CDR3: TGTGCCTGGAGTGGGGATCATAGGGACAGGAGAGACACATCCTCTGGAAACACCATATATTTT. This rearrangement joins TRBV30 to TRBJ1-3; 8 bases agree with TRBD1. The junction had 20 bases not matched to a gene; V was cut back by 1 base and J by 0 bases. The CDR3 consists of 21 residues. CDR1 and CDR2 (germline): GTSNPN, SVGIG (reference sequence).

The CDR3 DNA is TGTGCCAGCGGGGCAGGCGATCGGCAGCCCCAGCATTTT. Protein sequence: CASGAGDRQPQHF. The J gene is TRBJ1-5, the V gene TRBV11-2; the D gene is possibly TRBD1 (5 bases). The CDR3 spans 13 residues. Deletions cut 8 bases from V and 7 bases from J, with 15 bases between. The germline CDR1 and CDR2 sequences are SGHAT and FQNNGV.

The CDR3 sequence: CASSLNRDNEQFF. The CDR3 nucleotides are TGTGCCAGCAGCTTAAACCGGGACAATGAGCAGTTCTTC. The J gene is TRBJ2-1, the V gene TRBV7-2; D call uncertain. The CDR3 runs to 13 residues. Per the germline V gene, CDR1 is SGHTA and CDR2 is FQGNSA. Trimming removed 2 bases from V and 5 bases from J, with 7 bases in between.

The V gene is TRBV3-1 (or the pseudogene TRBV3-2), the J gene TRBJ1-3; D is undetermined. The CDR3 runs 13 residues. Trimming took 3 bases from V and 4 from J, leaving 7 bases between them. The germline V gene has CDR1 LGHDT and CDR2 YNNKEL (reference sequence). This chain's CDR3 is CASSQNGGNTIYF. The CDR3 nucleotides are TGTGCCAGCAGCCAGAACGGGGGAAACACCATATATTTT.

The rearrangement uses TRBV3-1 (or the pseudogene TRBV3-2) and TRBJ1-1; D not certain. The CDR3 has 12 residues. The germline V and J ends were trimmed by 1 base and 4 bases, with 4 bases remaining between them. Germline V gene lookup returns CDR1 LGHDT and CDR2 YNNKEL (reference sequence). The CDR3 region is CASSQAVTEAFF. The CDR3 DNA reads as TGTGCCAGCAGCCAAGCGGTCACTGAAGCTTTCTTT.